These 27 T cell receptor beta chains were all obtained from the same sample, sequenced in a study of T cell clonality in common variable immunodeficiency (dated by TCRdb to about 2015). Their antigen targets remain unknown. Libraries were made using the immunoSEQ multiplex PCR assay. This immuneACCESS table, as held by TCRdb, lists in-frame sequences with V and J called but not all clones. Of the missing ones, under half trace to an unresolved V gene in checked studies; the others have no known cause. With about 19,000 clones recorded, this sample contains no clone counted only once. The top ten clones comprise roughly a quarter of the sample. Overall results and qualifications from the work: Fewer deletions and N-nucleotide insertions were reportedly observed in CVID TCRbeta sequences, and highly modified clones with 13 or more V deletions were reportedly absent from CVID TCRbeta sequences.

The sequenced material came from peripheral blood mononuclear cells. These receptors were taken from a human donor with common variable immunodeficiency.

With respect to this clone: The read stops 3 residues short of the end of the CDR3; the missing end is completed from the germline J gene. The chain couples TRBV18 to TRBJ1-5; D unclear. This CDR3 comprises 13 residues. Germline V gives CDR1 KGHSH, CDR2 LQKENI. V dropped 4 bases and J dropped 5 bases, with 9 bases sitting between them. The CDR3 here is CASSRFSDQPQHF. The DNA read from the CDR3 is TGTGCCAGCTCACGTTTTTCCGATCAGCCC.

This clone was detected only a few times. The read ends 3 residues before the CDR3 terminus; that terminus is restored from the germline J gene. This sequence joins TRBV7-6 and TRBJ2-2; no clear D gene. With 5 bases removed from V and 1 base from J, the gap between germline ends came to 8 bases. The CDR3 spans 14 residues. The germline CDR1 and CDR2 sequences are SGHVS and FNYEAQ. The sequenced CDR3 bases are TGTGCCAGCAGCCTTACAGTGAACACCGGGGAG. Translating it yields CASSLTVNTGE. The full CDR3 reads CASSLTVNTGELFF.

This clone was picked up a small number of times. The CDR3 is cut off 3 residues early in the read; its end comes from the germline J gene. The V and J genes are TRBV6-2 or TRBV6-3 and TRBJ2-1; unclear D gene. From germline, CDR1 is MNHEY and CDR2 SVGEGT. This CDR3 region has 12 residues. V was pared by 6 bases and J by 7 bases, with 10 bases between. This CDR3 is CASSSPPNEQFF. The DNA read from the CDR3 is TGTGCCAGCAGCTCCCCCCCTAATGAG.

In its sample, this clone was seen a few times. This CDR3 reads CASSPPGQGTTEAFF. CDR3 bases read: TGTGCCAGCTCACCACCGGGACAGGGTACGACTGAA. The gene calls are TRBV18 and TRBJ1-1; 9 positions match TRBD1. The CDR3 goes on 3 residues after the read ends, and that part is filled in from the germline J gene. The germline V gene has CDR1 KGHSH and CDR2 LQKENI. The CDR3 runs 15 residues. V lost 0 bases and J lost 5; bases outside the gene matches: 4.

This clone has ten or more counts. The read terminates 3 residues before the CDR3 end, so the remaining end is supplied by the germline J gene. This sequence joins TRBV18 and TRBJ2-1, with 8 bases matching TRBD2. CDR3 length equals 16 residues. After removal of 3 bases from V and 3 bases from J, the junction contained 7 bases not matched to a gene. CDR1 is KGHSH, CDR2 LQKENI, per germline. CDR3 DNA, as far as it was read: TGTGCCAGCTCACCTCAGACTAGCGCCCTCTACAATGAG. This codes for CASSPQTSALYNE. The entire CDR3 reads CASSPQTSALYNEQFF.

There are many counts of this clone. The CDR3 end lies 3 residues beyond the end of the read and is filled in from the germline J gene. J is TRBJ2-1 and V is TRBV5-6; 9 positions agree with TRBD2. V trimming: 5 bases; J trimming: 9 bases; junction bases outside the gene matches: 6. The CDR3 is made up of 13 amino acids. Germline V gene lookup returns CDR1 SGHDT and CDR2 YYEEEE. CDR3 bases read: TGTGCCAGCAGAGTAGCGGGAGTCCCTGAG. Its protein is CASRVAGVPE. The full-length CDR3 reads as CASRVAGVPEQFF.

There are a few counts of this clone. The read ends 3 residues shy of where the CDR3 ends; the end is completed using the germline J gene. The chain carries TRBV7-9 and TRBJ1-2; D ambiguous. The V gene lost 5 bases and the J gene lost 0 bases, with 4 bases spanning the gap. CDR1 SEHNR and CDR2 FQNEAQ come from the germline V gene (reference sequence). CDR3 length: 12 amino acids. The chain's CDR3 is CASSPSNYGYTF. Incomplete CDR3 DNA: TGTGCCAGCAGCCCCTCTAACTATGGC.

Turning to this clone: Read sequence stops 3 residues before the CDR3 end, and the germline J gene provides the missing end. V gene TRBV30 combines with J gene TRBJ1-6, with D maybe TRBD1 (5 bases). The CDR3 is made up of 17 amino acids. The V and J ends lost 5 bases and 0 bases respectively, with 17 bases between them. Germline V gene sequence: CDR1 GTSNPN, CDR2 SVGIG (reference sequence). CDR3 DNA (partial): TGTGCCTGGCAGGGTGGAGTGGTCAGCTCCTATAATTCACCC. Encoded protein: CAWQGGVVSSYNSP. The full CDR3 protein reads CAWQGGVVSSYNSPLHF.

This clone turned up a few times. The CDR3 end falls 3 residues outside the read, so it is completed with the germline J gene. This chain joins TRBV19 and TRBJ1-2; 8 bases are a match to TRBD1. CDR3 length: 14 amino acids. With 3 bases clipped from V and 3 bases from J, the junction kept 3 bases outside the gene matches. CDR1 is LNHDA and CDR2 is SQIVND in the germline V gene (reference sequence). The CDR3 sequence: CASSIRGLDYGYTF. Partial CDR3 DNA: TGTGCCAGTAGTATCAGGGGGCTGGACTATGGC.

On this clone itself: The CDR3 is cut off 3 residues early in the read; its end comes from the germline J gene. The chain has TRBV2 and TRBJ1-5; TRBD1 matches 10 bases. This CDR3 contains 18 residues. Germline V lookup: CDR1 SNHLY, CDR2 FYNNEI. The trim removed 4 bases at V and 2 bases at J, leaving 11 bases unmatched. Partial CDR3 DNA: TGTGCCAGCAGTGGTCTCGATTGGACAGGGGGTGGCAATCAGCCC. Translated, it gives CASSGLDWTGGGNQP. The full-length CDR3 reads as CASSGLDWTGGGNQPQHF.

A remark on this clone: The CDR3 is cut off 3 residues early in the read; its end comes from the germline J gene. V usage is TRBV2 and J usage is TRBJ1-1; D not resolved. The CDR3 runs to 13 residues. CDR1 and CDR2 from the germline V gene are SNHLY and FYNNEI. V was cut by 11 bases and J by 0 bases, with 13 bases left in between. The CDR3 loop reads CACNRDMNTEAFF. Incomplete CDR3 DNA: TGTGCCTGCAACAGAGACATGAACACTGAA. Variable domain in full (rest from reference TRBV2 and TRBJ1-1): EPEVTQTPSHQVTQMGQEVILRCVPISNHLYFYWYRQILGQKVEFLVSFYNNEISEKSEIFDDQFSVERPDGSNFTLKIRSTKLEDSAMYFCACNRDMNTEAFFGQGTRLTVV.

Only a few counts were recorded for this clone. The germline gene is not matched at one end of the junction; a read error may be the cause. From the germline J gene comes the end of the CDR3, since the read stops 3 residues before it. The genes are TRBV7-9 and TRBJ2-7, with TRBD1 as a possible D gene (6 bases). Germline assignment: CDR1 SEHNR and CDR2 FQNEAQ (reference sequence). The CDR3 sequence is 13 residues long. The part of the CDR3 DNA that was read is TGTTCCAGCAGCTTGCAGGGGTCCTTCGAG. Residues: CSSSLQGSFE. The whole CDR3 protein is CSSSLQGSFEQYF.

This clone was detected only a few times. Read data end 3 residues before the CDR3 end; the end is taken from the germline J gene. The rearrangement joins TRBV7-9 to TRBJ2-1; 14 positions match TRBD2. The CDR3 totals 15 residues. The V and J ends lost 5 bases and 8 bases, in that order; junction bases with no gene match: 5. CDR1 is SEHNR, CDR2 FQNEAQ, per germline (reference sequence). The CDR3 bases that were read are TGTGCCAGCAGCATCGGGACTAGCGGGAGCGATGAG. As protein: CASSIGTSGSDE. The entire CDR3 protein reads CASSIGTSGSDEQFF.

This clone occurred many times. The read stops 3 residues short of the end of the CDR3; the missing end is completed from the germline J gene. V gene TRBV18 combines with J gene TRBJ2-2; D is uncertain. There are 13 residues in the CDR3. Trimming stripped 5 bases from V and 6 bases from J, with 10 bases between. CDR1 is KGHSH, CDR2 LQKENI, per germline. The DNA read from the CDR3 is TGTGCCAGCTCAACCCGGGTTGCCGGGGAG. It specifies CASSTRVAGE. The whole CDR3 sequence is CASSTRVAGELFF.

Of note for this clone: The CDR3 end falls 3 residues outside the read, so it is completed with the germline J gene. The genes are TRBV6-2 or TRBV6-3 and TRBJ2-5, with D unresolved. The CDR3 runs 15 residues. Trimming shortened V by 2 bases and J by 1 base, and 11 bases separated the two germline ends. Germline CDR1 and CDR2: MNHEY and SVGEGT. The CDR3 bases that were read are TGTGCCAGCAGTTACAGTGCGATCACCCAAGAGACC. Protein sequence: CASSYSAITQET. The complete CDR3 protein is CASSYSAITQETQYF.

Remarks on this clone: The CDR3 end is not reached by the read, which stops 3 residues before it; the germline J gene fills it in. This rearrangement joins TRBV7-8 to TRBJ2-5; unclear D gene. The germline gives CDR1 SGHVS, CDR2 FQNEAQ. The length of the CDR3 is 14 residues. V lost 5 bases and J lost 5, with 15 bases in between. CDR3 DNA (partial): TGTGCCAGCAGCCGGGTCGATCCTCCGGAGACC. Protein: CASSRVDPPET. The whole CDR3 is CASSRVDPPETQYF.

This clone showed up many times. CDR3 sequence: CASSLVVQGGNTIYF. The part of the CDR3 DNA that was read is TGTGCCAGCAGCTTGGTCGTCCAGGGGGGAAACACC. The V gene is TRBV5-6, the J gene TRBJ1-3; the D gene is possibly TRBD1 (6 bases). The observed sequence ends 3 residues before the CDR3 terminus, with the missing tail filled in from the germline J gene. V lost 0 bases and J lost 4, with 11 bases in between. Germline CDR1 reads SGHDT; CDR2 reads YYEEEE. This CDR3 has 15 residues.

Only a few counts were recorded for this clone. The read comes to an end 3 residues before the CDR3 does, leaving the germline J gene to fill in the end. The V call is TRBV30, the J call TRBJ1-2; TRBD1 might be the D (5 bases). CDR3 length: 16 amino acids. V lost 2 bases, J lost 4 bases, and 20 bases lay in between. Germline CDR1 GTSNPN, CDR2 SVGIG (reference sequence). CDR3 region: CAWSFSDSSAPYGYTF. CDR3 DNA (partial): TGTGCCTGGAGTTTTAGTGACAGCTCCGCGCCCTATGGC.

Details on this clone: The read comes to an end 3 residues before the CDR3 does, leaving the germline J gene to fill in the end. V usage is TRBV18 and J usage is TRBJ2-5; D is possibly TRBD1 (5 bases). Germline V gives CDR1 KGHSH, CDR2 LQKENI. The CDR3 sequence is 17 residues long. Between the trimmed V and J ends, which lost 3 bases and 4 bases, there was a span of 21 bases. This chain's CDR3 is CASSPLQDLERGETQYF. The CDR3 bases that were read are TGTGCCAGCTCACCGCTCCAAGACTTGGAAAGGGGAGAGACC.

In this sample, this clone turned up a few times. The CDR3 DNA, read in part, is TGTGCCAGCTCACCATCCGGGACTGTCAACTACGAG. Its protein product is CASSPSGTVNYE. The entire CDR3 sequence reads CASSPSGTVNYEQYF. The chain carries TRBV18 and TRBJ2-7; weak D call: TRBD2 (6 bases). Coverage ceases 3 residues before the CDR3 finishes, and the germline J gene fills in the end. CDR3 length equals 15 residues. V lost 2 bases, J lost 3 bases, and 14 bases lay in between. Germline loops: CDR1 KGHSH, CDR2 LQKENI. The full variable domain, its missing parts supplied by reference TRBV18 and TRBJ2-7, is NAGVMQNPRHLVRRRGQEARLRCSPMKGHSHVYWYRQLPEEGLKFMVYLQKENIIDESGMPKERFSAEFPKEGPSILRIQQVVRGDSAAYFCASSPSGTVNYEQYFGPGTRLTVT.

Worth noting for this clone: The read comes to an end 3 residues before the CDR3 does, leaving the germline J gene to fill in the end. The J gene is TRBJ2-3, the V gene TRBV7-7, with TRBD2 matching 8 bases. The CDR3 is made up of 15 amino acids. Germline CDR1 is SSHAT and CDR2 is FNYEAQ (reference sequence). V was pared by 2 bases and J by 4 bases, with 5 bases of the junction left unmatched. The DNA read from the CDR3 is TGTGCCAGCAGCTTATATACGGGGGGGTCAGATACG. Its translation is CASSLYTGGSDT. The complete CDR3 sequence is CASSLYTGGSDTQYF. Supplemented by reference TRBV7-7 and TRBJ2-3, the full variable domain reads GAGVSQSPRYKVTKRGQDVTLRCDPISSHATLYWYQQALGQGPEFLTYFNYEAQPDKSGLPSDRFSAERPEGSISTLTIQRTEQRDSAMYRCASSLYTGGSDTQYFGPGTRLTVL.

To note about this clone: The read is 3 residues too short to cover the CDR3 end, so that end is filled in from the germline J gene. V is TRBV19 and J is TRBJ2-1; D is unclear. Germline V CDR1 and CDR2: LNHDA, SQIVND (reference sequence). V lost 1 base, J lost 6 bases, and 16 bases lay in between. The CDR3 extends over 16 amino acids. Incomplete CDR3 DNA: TGTGCCAGTAGTATAGCGAAGACACTCCACTTCAATGAG. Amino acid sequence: CASSIAKTLHFNE. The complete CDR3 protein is CASSIAKTLHFNEQFF.

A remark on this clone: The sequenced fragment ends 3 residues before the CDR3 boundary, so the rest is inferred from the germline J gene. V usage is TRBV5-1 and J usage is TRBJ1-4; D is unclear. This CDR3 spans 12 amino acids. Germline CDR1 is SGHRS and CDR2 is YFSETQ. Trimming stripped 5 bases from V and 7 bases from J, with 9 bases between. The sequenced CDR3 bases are TGCGCCAGCAGGTCCAATAGTGAAAAA. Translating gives CASRSNSEK. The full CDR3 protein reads CASRSNSEKLFF. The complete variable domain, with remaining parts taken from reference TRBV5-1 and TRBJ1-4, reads KAGVTQTPRYLIKTRGQQVTLSCSPISGHRSVSWYQQTPGQGLQFLFEYFSETQRNKGNFPGRFSGRQFSNSRSEMNVSTLELGDSALYLCASRSNSEKLFFGSGTQLSVL.

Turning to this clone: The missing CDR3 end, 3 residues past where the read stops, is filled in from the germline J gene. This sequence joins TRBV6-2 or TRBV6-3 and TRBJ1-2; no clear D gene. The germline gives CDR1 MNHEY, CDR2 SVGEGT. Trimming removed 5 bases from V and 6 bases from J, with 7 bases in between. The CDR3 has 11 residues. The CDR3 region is CASSRSDGYTF. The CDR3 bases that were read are TGTGCCAGCAGTCGCAGTGATGGC.

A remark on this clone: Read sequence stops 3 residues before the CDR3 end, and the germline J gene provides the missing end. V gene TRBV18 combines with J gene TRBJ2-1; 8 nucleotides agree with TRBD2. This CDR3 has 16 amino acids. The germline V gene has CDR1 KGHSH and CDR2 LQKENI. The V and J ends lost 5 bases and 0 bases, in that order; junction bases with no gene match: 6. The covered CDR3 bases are TGTGCCAGCTCATCCCCTAGCGGGTTCTCCTACAATGAG. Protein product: CASSSPSGFSYNE. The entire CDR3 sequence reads CASSSPSGFSYNEQFF.

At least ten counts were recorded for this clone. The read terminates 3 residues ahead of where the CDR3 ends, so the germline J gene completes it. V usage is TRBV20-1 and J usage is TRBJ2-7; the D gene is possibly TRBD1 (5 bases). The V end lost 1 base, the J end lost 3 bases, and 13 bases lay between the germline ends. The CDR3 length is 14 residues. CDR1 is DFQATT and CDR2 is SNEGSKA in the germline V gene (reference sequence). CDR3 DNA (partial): TGCAGTGCTAGAGTCCAGGGCCATATCTACGAG. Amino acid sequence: CSARVQGHIYE. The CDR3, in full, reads CSARVQGHIYEQYF.

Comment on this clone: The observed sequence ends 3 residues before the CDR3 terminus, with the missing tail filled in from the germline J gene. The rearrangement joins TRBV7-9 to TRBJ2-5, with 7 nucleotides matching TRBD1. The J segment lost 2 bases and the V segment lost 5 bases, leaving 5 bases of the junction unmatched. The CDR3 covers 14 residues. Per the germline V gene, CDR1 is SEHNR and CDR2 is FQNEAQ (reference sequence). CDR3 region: CASSQGQEQETQYF. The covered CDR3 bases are TGTGCCAGCAGCCAAGGACAGGAACAAGAGACC.